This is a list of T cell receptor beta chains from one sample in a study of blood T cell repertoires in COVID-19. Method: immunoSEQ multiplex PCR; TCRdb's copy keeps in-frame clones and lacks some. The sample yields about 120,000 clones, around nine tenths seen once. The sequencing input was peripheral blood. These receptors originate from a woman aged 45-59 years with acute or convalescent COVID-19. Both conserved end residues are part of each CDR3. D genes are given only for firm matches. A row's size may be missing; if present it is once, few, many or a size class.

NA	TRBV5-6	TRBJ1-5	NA	TGTGCCAGCAGCTTGGCAGTGGGGAGGTCGGATCAGCCCCAGCATTTT	CASSLAVGRSDQPQHF
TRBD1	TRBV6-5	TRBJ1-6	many	TGTGCCAGCACCCTCCGGGACAGAAATTCACCCCTCCACTTT	CASTLRDRNSPLHF
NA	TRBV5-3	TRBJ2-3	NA	TGTGCCAGAAGCCCGTTCTGGAGGCGCACAGATACGCAGTATTTT	CARSPFWRRTDTQYF
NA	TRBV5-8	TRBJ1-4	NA	TGTGCCAGCAGCTTGCAACGGGGGAAACTGTTTTTT	CASSLQRGKLFF
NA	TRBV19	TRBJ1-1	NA	TGTGCCAGTAGTCAGATGAACACTGAAGCTTTCTTT	CASSQMNTEAFF
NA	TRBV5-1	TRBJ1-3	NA	TGCGCCAGCAGCTTGGATCCGGCTGGAAACACCATATATTTT	CASSLDPAGNTIYF
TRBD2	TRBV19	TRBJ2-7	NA	TGTGCCAGTAGTCCTCTGGGTGCGGGAGCTACTCTCTCCTACGAGCAGTACTTC	CASSPLGAGATLSYEQYF
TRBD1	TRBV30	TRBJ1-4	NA	TGTGCCTGGAGTCGCGACAGGGTGTGGGATGAAAAACTGTTTTTT	CAWSRDRVWDEKLFF
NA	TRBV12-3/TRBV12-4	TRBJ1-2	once	TGTGCCAGCAGACAAGGACAAGCCTATGGCTACACCTTC	CASRQGQAYGYTF
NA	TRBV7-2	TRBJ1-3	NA	TGTGCCAGCGCCCCCGGGAGCTCTGGAAACACCATATATTTT	CASAPGSSGNTIYF
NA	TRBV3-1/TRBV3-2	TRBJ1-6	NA	TGTGCCAGCAGCCAAGCCGGGCAGGACAATAATTCACCCCTCCACTTT	CASSQAGQDNNSPLHF
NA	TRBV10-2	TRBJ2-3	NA	TGCGCCAGCAGTGGAGTAAATAGTGGGGGGGATACGCAGTATTTT	CASSGVNSGGDTQYF
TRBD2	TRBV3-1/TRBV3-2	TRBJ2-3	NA	TGTGCCAGCAGCCAAGGAGCGGGGGCCCCTCCAGATACGCAGTATTTT	CASSQGAGAPPDTQYF
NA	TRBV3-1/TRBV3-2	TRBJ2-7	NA	TGTGCCAGCAGCCAGGCAGGGGGGTTCGCCTACGAGCAGTACTTC	CASSQAGGFAYEQYF
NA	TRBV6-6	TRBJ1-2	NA	TGTGCCAGCAGCCAACAGGGCTCCACGGGGGGCTACACCTTC	CASSQQGSTGGYTF
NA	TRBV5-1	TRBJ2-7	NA	TGCGCCAGCAGCTGGGACAAGGCCTACGAGCAGTACTTC	CASSWDKAYEQYF
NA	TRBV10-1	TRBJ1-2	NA	TGCGCCAGCAGGCCTGACCGGGAGATTGGCTACACCTTC	CASRPDREIGYTF
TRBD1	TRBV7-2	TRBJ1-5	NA	TGTGCCAGCAGCTCCACAGGGGGCAGTCAGCCCCAGCATTTT	CASSSTGGSQPQHF
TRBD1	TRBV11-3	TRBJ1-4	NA	TGTGCCAGCAGCTTACGGGACAGGCCTAATGAAAAACTGTTTTTT	CASSLRDRPNEKLFF
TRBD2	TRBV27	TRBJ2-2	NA	TGTGCCAGCAGTCCTTTAGCGGGGGCGAACACCGGGGAGCTGTTTTTT	CASSPLAGANTGELFF
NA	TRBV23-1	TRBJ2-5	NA	TGCGCCAGCACCACGACAGGAAAAGAGACCCAGTACTTC	CASTTTGKETQYF
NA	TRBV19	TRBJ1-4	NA	TGTGCCAGTAGTATACTGGGTCGGGCAACTAATGAAAAACTGTTTTTT	CASSILGRATNEKLFF
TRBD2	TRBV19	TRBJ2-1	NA	TGTGCCAGTAGTACAGACAGGGGACTAGCGGGAGGGTGGCTCTTC	CASSTDRGLAGGWLF
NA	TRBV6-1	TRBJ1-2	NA	TGTGCCAGCAGTGAAGACTACCATGCCTATGGCTACACCTTC	CASSEDYHAYGYTF
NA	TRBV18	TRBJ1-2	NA	TGTGCCAGCTCACCACCGGGCAGGGCAAGCGACTATGGCTACACCTTC	CASSPPGRASDYGYTF
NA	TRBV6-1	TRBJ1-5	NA	TGTGCCAGCAGTGGAGGCGGTGGATTTTATAGCAATCAGCCCCAGCATTTT	CASSGGGGFYSNQPQHF
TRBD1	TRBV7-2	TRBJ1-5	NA	TGTGCCAGCACCTTGACAGGGTACCAGCCCCAGCATTTT	CASTLTGYQPQHF
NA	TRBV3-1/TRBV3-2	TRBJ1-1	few	TGTGCCAGCAGCCCGCTTTTAGAGAACACTGAAGCTTTCTTT	CASSPLLENTEAFF
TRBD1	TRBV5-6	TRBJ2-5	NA	TGTGCCAGCAGCTTGCAGAGACAGGGCTGGGGGGAGACCCAGTACTTC	CASSLQRQGWGETQYF
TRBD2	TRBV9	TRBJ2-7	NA	TGTGCCAGCAGCGTTAGCGGGGGGGCAGACGAGCAGTACTTC	CASSVSGGADEQYF
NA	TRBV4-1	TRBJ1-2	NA	TGCGCCAGCAGCCCTGGCTCCTATGGCTACACCTTC	CASSPGSYGYTF
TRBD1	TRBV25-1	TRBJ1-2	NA	TGTGCCAGCAGTGGGAGACAGGGGTTGAACTATGGCTACACCTTC	CASSGRQGLNYGYTF
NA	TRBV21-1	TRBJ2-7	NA	TGTGCCAGCAGCAATCAGGGACACGTCCCCCCTTACTACGAGCAGTACTTC	CASSNQGHVPPYYEQYF
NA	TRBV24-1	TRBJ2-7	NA	TGTGCCACCAGTGGCTCGAGTTACGAGCAGTACTTC	CATSGSSYEQYF
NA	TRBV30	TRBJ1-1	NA	TGTGCCTGGAGTGCTCGGGGGGGAGTTGACACTGAAGCTTTCTTT	CAWSARGGVDTEAFF
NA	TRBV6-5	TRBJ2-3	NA	TGTGCCAGCACCTCTGGCGGGGCAGGGGATACGCAGTATTTT	CASTSGGAGDTQYF
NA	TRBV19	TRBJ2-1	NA	TGTGCCAGTAGTATAGTGAGCGATGAGCAGTTCTTC	CASSIVSDEQFF
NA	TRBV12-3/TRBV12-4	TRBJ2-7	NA	TGTGCCAGCAGCCCGGACAGCTACGAGCAGTACTTC	CASSPDSYEQYF
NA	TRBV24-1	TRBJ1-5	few	TGTGCCACCAGTGACCGACATAGTAGCAATCAGCCCCAGCATTTT	CATSDRHSSNQPQHF
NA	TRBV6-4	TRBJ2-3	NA	TGTGCCAGCAGCCCCCAGGGCAGGCTGACAGATACGCAGTATTTT	CASSPQGRLTDTQYF
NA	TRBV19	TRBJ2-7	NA	TGTGCCAGTAGTATAGTGCCGGAGGGCGAGCAGTACTTC	CASSIVPEGEQYF
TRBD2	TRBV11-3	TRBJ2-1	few	TGTGCCAGCAGCTGGACTAGCGGAGCCTACAATGAGCAGTTCTTC	CASSWTSGAYNEQFF
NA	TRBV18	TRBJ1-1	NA	TGTGCCAGCTCACCAGGTAATGCAGCTGAAGCTTTCTTT	CASSPGNAAEAFF
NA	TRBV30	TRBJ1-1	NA	TGTGCCTCTTCGCGGGGCGAAAGCACTGAAGCTTTCTTT	CASSRGESTEAFF
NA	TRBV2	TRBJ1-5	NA	TGTGCCAGCAGTGGTAGCAGCTTTAGCAATCAGCCCCAGCATTTT	CASSGSSFSNQPQHF
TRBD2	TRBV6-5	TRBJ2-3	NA	TGTGCCAGCTCGGGGGGGACTAGCGGCACAGATACGCAGTATTTT	CASSGGTSGTDTQYF
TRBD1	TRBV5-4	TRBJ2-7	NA	TGTGCCAGCAGCGTTAGGACAGGGATCTACGAGCAGTACTTC	CASSVRTGIYEQYF
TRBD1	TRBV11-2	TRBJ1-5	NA	TGTGCCAGCAGCCTAGGGACAGGGGGCTTCAATCAGCCCCAGCATTTT	CASSLGTGGFNQPQHF
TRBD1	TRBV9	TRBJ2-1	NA	TGTGCCAGCAGCCCTCGACAGGGGGCTAATAATGAGCAGTTCTTC	CASSPRQGANNEQFF
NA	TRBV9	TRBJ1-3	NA	TGTGCCAGCAGCGTAGTGAGCTCTGGAAACACCATATATTTT	CASSVVSSGNTIYF
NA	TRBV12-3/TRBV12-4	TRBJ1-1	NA	TGTGCCAGCAGTTCCCAATTGGCCACTGAAGCTTTCTTT	CASSSQLATEAFF
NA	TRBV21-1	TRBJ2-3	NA	TGTGCCAGCAACCCTAGATGGGCAGATACGCAGTATTTT	CASNPRWADTQYF